This T cell receptor (beta chain) was identified in a study of PD-1 blockade in mismatch repair-deficient tumors. Overall study context: Patients had 12 mismatch repair-deficient cancer types, all previously treated and progressing. Findings and limits, study-wide: Tumor-resident clones, often undetectable pretreatment in blood, expanded then contracted after pembrolizumab.

TCRdb's copy holds only in-frame clones and misses some; the assay was immunoSEQ multiplex PCR. The top ten clones hold less than 15% of a sample with 100,000 to 150,000 clones, 70% to 90% of them seen once. A note on this clone: Antigen specificity is unknown.

Germline V CDR1 and CDR2: MDHEN, SYDVKM. The CDR3 is made up of 17 amino acids. The V and J ends lost 3 bases and 0 bases respectively, with 18 bases between them. PCR or immunohistochemistry showed mismatch repair deficiency in every enrolled patient. TCR sequencing covered a few patients who responded to pembrolizumab. The TCR originated in an adult with mismatch repair-deficient cancer. The chain employs TRBV28 and TRBJ2-7, with TRBD2 as a possible D gene (6 bases). The input for sequencing was peripheral blood, taken 44 weeks after starting pembrolizumab. In DNA form, the CDR3 reads TGTGCCAGCAGTTTCATCCTCAGCACCGGGAGCTCCTACGAGCAGTACTTC. This gives the protein CASSFILSTGSSYEQYF. The full variable domain, in which reference TRBV28 and TRBJ2-7 provide the parts outside the CDR3, is DVKVTQSSRYLVKRTGEKVFLECVQDMDHENMFWYRQDPGLGLRLIYFSYDVKMKEKGDIPEGYSVSREKKERFSLILESASTNQTSMYLCASSFILSTGSSYEQYFGPGTRLTVT.